These 12 T cell receptor beta chains were all obtained from the same sample, sequenced in a study of blood T cell repertoires in COVID-19. Profiled with immunoSEQ multiplex PCR; TCRdb holds only in-frame clones, not every one. Of about 190,000 clones listed, around 89% are singletons. The source material was peripheral blood. The source is a man aged 50-59 years with acute or convalescent COVID-19.

This clone was detected only a few times. The chain recombines TRBV19 with TRBJ1-6; D possibly corresponds to TRBD1 (6 bases). The CDR3 spans 15 residues. Trimming stripped 3 bases from V and 7 bases from J, with 13 bases between. Looked up from germline, CDR1 is LNHDA and CDR2 is SQIVND (reference sequence). CDR3 DNA: TGTGCCAGTAGTATCATGACAGGTGGGAATTCACCCCTCCACTTT. As protein: CASSIMTGGNSPLHF.

V is TRBV18 and J is TRBJ2-3; 15 bases align to TRBD2. Germline CDR1 is KGHSH and CDR2 is LQKENI. Trimming removed 1 base from V and 5 bases from J; junction bases left unmatched: 7. This CDR3 comprises 18 residues. CDR3 residues: CASSPHTLGLAGGDTQYF. The CDR3 DNA is TGTGCCAGCTCACCACATACCTTGGGACTAGCGGGAGGAGATACGCAGTATTTT.

The chain carries TRBV24-1 and TRBJ2-5; a weak D match, TRBD2 (5 bases). V was clipped by 0 bases and J by 5 bases, with 15 bases between them. Looked up from germline, CDR1 is KGHDR and CDR2 is SFDVKD. The CDR3 has 16 residues. CDR3 DNA sequence: TGTGCCACCAGTGATTTGCGGACTCCCGGACTCGAGACCCAGTACTTC. Residues: CATSDLRTPGLETQYF.

The V call is TRBV10-3, the J call TRBJ2-5; 7 bases are a match to TRBD2. The CDR3 sequence is 13 residues long. V lost 3 bases, J lost 2 bases, and 0 bases stayed unmatched. Per the germline V gene, CDR1 is ENHRY and CDR2 is SYGVKD. The CDR3, as DNA: TGTGCCATCAGTGAAGCGGGGCAAGAGACCCAGTACTTC. This sequence encodes CAISEAGQETQYF.

This chain connects TRBV4-3 to TRBJ1-4; TRBD1 matches 7 bases. V shed 3 bases, J shed 0 bases, and the junction held 4 bases outside the gene matches. CDR3 length equals 16 residues. Germline lookup yields CDR1 LGHNA and CDR2 YSLEER. The CDR3 coding sequence is TGCGCCAGCAGCCATTGGGACAGATCAACTAATGAAAAACTGTTTTTT. Translation gives CASSHWDRSTNEKLFF.

The V gene is TRBV2, the J gene TRBJ2-1; tentatively, D is TRBD1 (5 bases). V was shortened by 2 bases and J by 6 bases, with 11 bases between the two germline ends. CDR1 and CDR2 from the germline V gene are SNHLY and FYNNEI. This CDR3 spans 14 amino acids. The CDR3 loop is CASSEQGPGNEQFF. The CDR3, as DNA: TGTGCCAGCAGTGAACAGGGCCCCGGCAATGAGCAGTTCTTC.

For this clone: The same CDR3 is also encoded by other DNA sequences in this sample. V is TRBV20-1 and J is TRBJ2-7, with a possible D match to TRBD1 (5 bases). The V end was cut by 4 bases, the J end by 5 bases, with 9 bases between. CDR1 is DFQATT and CDR2 is SNEGSKA in the germline V gene (reference sequence). The CDR3 consists of 11 residues. CDR3 in amino acids: CSATSGHEQYV. CDR3 bases: TGCAGTGCTACATCAGGGCACGAGCAGTACGTC.

The rearrangement uses TRBV19 and TRBJ1-5; D is perhaps TRBD1 (5 bases). Trimming took 9 bases from V and 0 from J, leaving 12 bases between them. Germline loops: CDR1 LNHDA, CDR2 SQIVND (reference sequence). This CDR3 comprises 14 residues. The CDR3 loop is CASTDIYSNQPQHF. In nucleotides, the CDR3 is TGTGCCAGCACGGACATATATAGCAATCAGCCCCAGCATTTT. The whole variable domain, filled in from reference TRBV19 and TRBJ1-5, reads DGGITQSPKYLFRKEGQNVTLSCEQNLNHDAMYWYRQDPGQGLRLIYYSQIVNDFQKGDIAEGYSVSREKKESFPLTVTSAQKNPTAFYLCASTDIYSNQPQHFGDGTRLSIL.

The chain links TRBV5-1 to TRBJ1-2; 7 positions agree with TRBD1. CDR3 length equals 13 residues. Germline loops: CDR1 SGHRS, CDR2 YFSETQ. The V gene end was trimmed by 4 bases and the J gene end by 7 bases; junction bases not matched to a gene: 7. Here the CDR3 DNA reads TGCGCCAGCAGCACACAGGGGAGCGGTGGCTACACCTTC. Amino acids: CASSTQGSGGYTF.

This chain joins TRBV5-1 and TRBJ2-7, with D uncertain. Trimming stripped 1 base from V and 6 bases from J, with 14 bases between. The CDR3 is 14 amino acids. The germline V gene encodes CDR1 SGHRS and CDR2 YFSETQ. CDR3 residues: CASSLSPTIGEQYV. The CDR3 nucleotides read TGCGCCAGCAGCTTGTCCCCGACAATCGGCGAGCAGTACGTC.

This rearrangement joins TRBV18 to TRBJ1-1; 7 positions match TRBD1. The V gene end was trimmed by 1 base and the J gene end by 1 base; junction bases not matched to a gene: 3. Germline V gene lookup returns CDR1 KGHSH and CDR2 LQKENI. This CDR3 contains 15 residues. CDR3 sequence (DNA): TGTGCCAGCTCACCACGGGGGACAGAGAACACTGAAGCTTTCTTT. It encodes CASSPRGTENTEAFF. Based on the CDR3 plus reference TRBV18 and TRBJ1-1, the full variable domain is NAGVMQNPRHLVRRRGQEARLRCSPMKGHSHVYWYRQLPEEGLKFMVYLQKENIIDESGMPKERFSAEFPKEGPSILRIQQVVRGDSAAYFCASSPRGTENTEAFFGQGTRLTVV.

This clone turned up a few times. V gene TRBV7-2 combines with J gene TRBJ1-5; D perhaps matches TRBD1 (6 bases). V was clipped by 2 bases and J by 6 bases, with 11 bases between them. The CDR3 is 14 residues long. The germline V gene encodes CDR1 SGHTA and CDR2 FQGNSA. CDR3: CASSLQQGFQPQHF. The CDR3 coding sequence is TGTGCCAGCAGCTTACAACAGGGATTTCAGCCCCAGCATTTT.